This T cell receptor (beta chain) was observed in a study of regulatory and conventional T cells in RAG deficiency. The germline V gene has CDR1 SGHRS and CDR2 YFSETQ. Trimming shortened V by 4 bases and J by 4 bases, and 14 bases separated the two germline ends. The CDR3 consists of 14 residues. The study's findings and limits: Other subsets showed around 10-fold reductions, but Treg unique TCR beta sequences fell roughly 100-fold in these patients. Shannon entropy fell and Simpson indices rose in RAG-deficient patients. Patient subsets had shorter CDR3s; Omenn Treg-Tconv overlap exceeded 80%.

Blood CD4+ CD25-low CD127-high conventional T cells supplied the genomic DNA template. About this clone: The antigen is not known.

Data came from immunoSEQ multiplex PCR; TCRdb stores just in-frame clones and leaves some out. The sample includes approximately 21,000 clones, approximately 96% of them seen just once. A further study also used this sample, focusing on regulatory T cells. That report notes: The primer mix had 52 TRBV and 13 TRBJ primers.

This TCR was sampled from a human donor in good health. The sample consisted of CD25- CD4+ T cells sorted from blood. The chain carries TRBV5-1 and TRBJ2-5; the D gene is possibly TRBD2 (5 bases). CDR3 protein: CASSRMDRGETQYF. The CDR3 coding sequence is TGCGCCAGCAGCCGGATGGACCGGGGAGAGACCCAGTACTTC. Full variable domain (missing parts from reference TRBV5-1 and TRBJ2-5): KAGVTQTPRYLIKTRGQQVTLSCSPISGHRSVSWYQQTPGQGLQFLFEYFSETQRNKGNFPGRFSGRQFSNSRSEMNVSTLELGDSALYLCASSRMDRGETQYFGPGTRLLVL.